The next 16 T cell receptor beta chains were all read from a single sample in a study of OX40 agonist ivuxolimab in advanced cancers. Here immunoSEQ multiplex PCR was the method, and the copy in TCRdb shows in-frame clones only, minus some. The sample has 40,000 to 45,000 clones; about 85% are singletons. The starting material was CD4+ or CD8+ T cells sorted from blood, obtained in a trial of the OX40 agonist ivuxolimab. The receptors come from an adult with an advanced solid tumor such as melanoma, head and neck, liver or kidney cancer.

This clone was seen just once. The genes are TRBV4-1 and TRBJ1-2; D not certain. From germline, CDR1 is MGHRA and CDR2 YSYEKL. The CDR3 loop spans 12 amino acids. The V end lost 4 bases, the J end lost 5 bases, and 8 bases lay between the germline ends. CDR3 region: CASSLSGYGYTF. The CDR3 nucleotides are TGCGCCAGCAGCCTAAGTGGGTATGGCTACACCTTC.

This clone has a single count. This chain joins TRBV5-4 and TRBJ1-5; 12 nucleotides agree with TRBD1. Germline-derived CDR1 and CDR2 are SGHNT and YYREEE (reference sequence). V gave up 3 bases and J gave up 2 bases; unmatched junction bases: 6. The length of the CDR3 is 17 residues. The CDR3 is CASSWGQGAQGNQPQHF. CDR3 bases: TGTGCCAGCAGCTGGGGACAGGGGGCGCAAGGCAATCAGCCCCAGCATTTT.

The count of this clone is one. The chain couples TRBV10-3 to TRBJ2-7; perhaps TRBD1 as D (6 bases). This CDR3 is built from 12 residues. Germline-derived CDR1 and CDR2 are ENHRY and SYGVKD. V lost 7 bases and J lost 3, with 10 bases in between. Here the CDR3 DNA reads TGTGCCATCATGGGACAACGCTACGAGCAGTACTTC. Translating gives CAIMGQRYEQYF.

This clone was detected only a few times. V gene TRBV5-1 combines with J gene TRBJ1-4, with D unresolved. Germline CDR1 reads SGHRS; CDR2 reads YFSETQ. The CDR3 contains 13 residues. V gave up 3 bases and J gave up 6 bases, with 9 bases separating them. The CDR3 coding sequence is TGCGCCAGCAGCTCTACTTCCGATGAAAAACTGTTTTTT. It codes for CASSSTSDEKLFF.

The chain couples TRBV5-5 to TRBJ2-7; D is ambiguous. The CDR3 is 11 residues long. V lost 4 bases and J lost 4, with 6 bases in between. From germline, CDR1 is SGHKS and CDR2 YYEKEE (reference sequence). This CDR3 reads CASSQAYEQYF. CDR3 DNA: TGTGCCAGCAGCCAGGCGTACGAGCAGTACTTC.

The chain recombines TRBV4-3 with TRBJ1-2; D call uncertain. V was cut by 3 bases and J by 3 bases, with 14 bases left in between. The CDR3 sequence is 15 residues long. CDR1 is LGHNA, CDR2 YSLEER, per germline. The CDR3 DNA follows: TGCGCCAGCAGCCAGGTGCTTACAGCTGACTATGGCTACACCTTC. Its protein product is CASSQVLTADYGYTF.

The chain is built from TRBV27 and TRBJ2-5; weak D call: TRBD1 (6 bases). CDR3 length: 16 residues. Trimming stripped 5 bases from V and 5 bases from J, with 21 bases between. Germline V gene sequence: CDR1 MNHEY, CDR2 SMNVEV (reference sequence). CDR3 bases: TGTGCCAGCAGTCCATACTCAGGGGTTCTCGGGGAGACCCAGTACTTC. As protein: CASSPYSGVLGETQYF.

This clone rates as medium-sized. V usage is TRBV27 and J usage is TRBJ1-1; 11 nucleotides agree with TRBD1. The CDR3 spans 15 residues. Trimming took 7 bases from V and 4 from J; bases not matched to a gene: 8. Germline loops: CDR1 MNHEY, CDR2 SMNVEV (reference sequence). CDR3 sequence: CASITSGTGGTEAFF. For the CDR3, the DNA is TGTGCCAGCATCACTAGCGGGACAGGGGGCACTGAAGCTTTCTTT.

This chain links TRBV2 with TRBJ2-7; no clear D gene. V lost 3 bases to trimming and J lost 0 bases, with 9 bases between them. The CDR3 is made up of 14 amino acids. Germline CDR1 is SNHLY and CDR2 is FYNNEI. CDR3 nucleotides: TGTGCCAGCAGTGATTGGCAGAGCTCCTACGAGCAGTACTTC. Translating gives CASSDWQSSYEQYF.

The chain joins TRBV27 to TRBJ1-1; no clear D gene. Germline CDR1 reads MNHEY; CDR2 reads SMNVEV (reference sequence). This CDR3 has 13 amino acids. Trimming cost V 6 bases and J 3 bases, with 11 bases left between them. The CDR3 DNA reads as TGTGCCAGCAGCCCTCCATATTACACTGAAGCTTTCTTT. The encoded protein is CASSPPYYTEAFF.

This chain joins TRBV28 and TRBJ2-2; TRBD1 aligns across 9 bases. In germline, CDR1 is MDHEN, CDR2 SYDVKM. V lost 8 bases to trimming and J lost 5 bases; unmatched junction nucleotides: 12. The CDR3 is made up of 16 amino acids. The CDR3 DNA reads TGTGCCAGCGTCGAGATGGGACAGGGTTTGACCGGGGAGCTGTTTTTT. It encodes CASVEMGQGLTGELFF.

V and J are TRBV9 and TRBJ1-2; TRBD1 agrees at 9 bases. CDR3 length: 14 amino acids. In germline, CDR1 is SGDLS, CDR2 YYNGEE. Germline trimming cut 3 bases from V and 4 bases from J; bases unmatched to any gene: 4. The CDR3 DNA sequence: TGTGCCAGCAGCGATACAGGGGGCAGCTATGGCTACACCTTC. This encodes CASSDTGGSYGYTF.

This chain links TRBV7-8 with TRBJ2-5, with TRBD2 matching over 11 bases. CDR3 length: 18 residues. Germline assignment: CDR1 SGHVS and CDR2 FQNEAQ. The V and J ends lost 5 bases and 5 bases, in that order; junction bases with no gene match: 16. In nucleotides, the CDR3 is TGTGCCAGCAGCCCACTCGATCGACTAGCGGGAAATTCGGAGACCCAGTACTTC. Translation gives CASSPLDRLAGNSETQYF.

This clone was found once. The rearrangement links TRBV6-5 to TRBJ2-3, with TRBD1 matching over 7 bases. The CDR3 has 14 residues. Trimming at V came to 3 bases and at J to 5 bases, leaving 5 bases not matched to a gene. The germline V gene encodes CDR1 MNHEY and CDR2 SVGAGI. The CDR3 loop is CASSYSGGIDTQYF. The CDR3 coding sequence is TGTGCCAGCAGTTATTCAGGGGGTATAGATACGCAGTATTTT.

This chain uses TRBV27 with TRBJ1-1; 9 positions agree with TRBD1. Germline V gene sequence: CDR1 MNHEY, CDR2 SMNVEV (reference sequence). The CDR3 has 13 amino acids. The junction had 4 bases not matched to a gene; V was cut back by 6 bases and J by 5 bases. As DNA, the CDR3 is TGTGCCAGCAGGCTCGGGACAGGGACTGAAGCTTTCTTT. The encoded protein is CASRLGTGTEAFF.

The rearrangement links TRBV11-3 to TRBJ2-3, with 14 bases lining up with TRBD2. The CDR3 contains 16 residues. After removal of 5 bases from V and 2 bases from J, the junction contained 3 bases not matched to a gene. Germline CDR1 and CDR2: SGHNT and YENEEA. The CDR3 DNA reads as TGTGCCAGCAGCCCGGGACTAGCGGGGGCCACAGATACGCAGTATTTT. It yields the protein CASSPGLAGATDTQYF.